This is a list of T cell receptor beta chains from one sample in a study of blood T cell repertoires in COVID-19. Profiling relied on immunoSEQ multiplex PCR, and the TCRdb table lists in-frame clones only, not all of them. This table holds 140,000 to 150,000 clones, over 65% found once. Material for sequencing was PBMCs or T cells enriched from blood (not recorded which). The origin of the receptors is a woman aged 50 to 65 who had recovered from COVID-19. Both conserved end residues are part of each CDR3. A D gene is named only where the DNA matches it firmly. Size tells how often a clone was seen (once, few, many) or the class of an expanded clone, and some rows leave it out.

>TRBJ1-5|TRBV2|-|TRBD1
CASDPETGAQPQHF
TGTGCCAGCGACCCAGAGACAGGGGCTCAGCCCCAGCATTTT
>TRBJ1-1|TRBV5-6|-|TRBD1
CASSLSGTANF
TGTGCCAGCAGCCTATCCGGGACAGCAAATTTT
>TRBJ2-5|TRBV2|-|-
CASRNRDTIKETQYF
TGTGCCAGCAGGAACCGGGACACAATCAAAGAGACCCAGTACTTC
>TRBJ2-5|TRBV12-3/TRBV12-4|-|-
CASSFRTEETQYF
TGTGCCAGCAGTTTTAGGACAGAAGAGACCCAGTACTTC
>TRBJ1-2|TRBV19|few|-
CASSIARGRFYGYTF
TGTGCCAGTAGTATTGCCAGGGGAAGGTTTTATGGCTACACCTTC
>TRBJ1-2|TRBV2|-|-
CASSDEGRNYGYTF
TGTGCCAGCAGTGATGAGGGCAGGAACTATGGCTACACCTTC
>TRBJ1-6|TRBV5-6|-|-
CASSPQGTYNSPLHF
TGTGCCAGCAGCCCCCAGGGGACATATAATTCACCCCTCCACTTT
>TRBJ1-4|TRBV28|-|TRBD1
CASGDRTNEKLFF
TGTGCCAGCGGGGACAGAACTAATGAAAAACTGTTTTTT
>TRBJ1-1|TRBV5-4|-|TRBD1
CASSLPTGWNTEAFF
TGTGCCAGCAGCTTGCCGACAGGGTGGAACACTGAAGCTTTCTTT
>TRBJ1-1|TRBV12-3/TRBV12-4|once|-
CASSPKDRDEAFF
TGTGCCAGCAGTCCTAAGGACAGAGATGAAGCTTTCTTT
>TRBJ2-5|TRBV5-4|-|-
CASSSKEGSETQYF
TGTGCCAGCAGCTCTAAGGAAGGGAGCGAGACCCAGTACTTC
>TRBJ1-1|TRBV7-9|-|-
CASSSQGGTEAFF
TGTGCCAGCAGCTCGCAAGGGGGCACTGAAGCTTTCTTT
>TRBJ2-3|TRBV4-1|-|TRBD2
CASGPGGASTDTQYF
TGCGCCAGCGGCCCGGGGGGGGCTAGCACAGATACGCAGTATTTT
>TRBJ2-5|TRBV5-1|-|TRBD1
CASRKTGGEEETQYF
TGCGCCAGCAGGAAGACAGGGGGGGAAGAAGAGACCCAGTACTTC
>TRBJ2-4|TRBV5-1|-|TRBD1
CASSFRQGPTLAKNIQYF
TGCGCCAGCAGCTTCCGACAGGGTCCCACTCTAGCCAAAAACATTCAGTACTTC
>TRBJ1-5|TRBV7-2|-|-
CASSGDAGVGQPQHF
TGTGCCAGCAGCGGAGACGCAGGGGTGGGACAGCCCCAGCATTTT
>TRBJ1-2|TRBV28|-|TRBD1
CASGQGGHYGYTF
TGTGCCAGCGGACAGGGAGGACACTATGGCTACACCTTC
>TRBJ2-3|TRBV19|-|TRBD2
CASSITIAGGPDTTDTQYF
TGTGCCAGTAGTATAACTATAGCGGGGGGGCCCGACACCACAGATACGCAGTATTTT
>TRBJ1-5|TRBV7-8|-|-
CASSPRQVYSNQPQHF
TGTGCCAGCAGCCCCCGACAGGTTTATAGCAATCAGCCCCAGCATTTT
>TRBJ2-7|TRBV6-5|-|-
CASNEMRYEQYF
TGTGCCAGCAACGAAATGAGGTACGAGCAGTACTTC
>TRBJ1-5|TRBV2|-|TRBD1
CASSREGTGLQPQHF
TGTGCCAGCAGTCGGGAAGGGACAGGGCTTCAGCCCCAGCATTTT
>TRBJ1-2|TRBV3-1/TRBV3-2|-|-
CASSQDMDSHRGYTF
TGTGCCAGCAGCCAAGATATGGACAGTCATAGAGGCTACACCTTC
>TRBJ1-2|TRBV6-2/TRBV6-3|few|-
CASSYRGALGYTF
TGTGCCAGCAGTTATCGGGGGGCGCTTGGCTACACCTTC
>TRBJ1-5|TRBV19|-|TRBD1
CASTGQGRGQPQHF
TGTGCCAGCACCGGACAGGGGAGGGGTCAGCCCCAGCATTTT
>TRBJ2-1|TRBV10-3|-|TRBD2
CAISGIATSGGAGLSYNEQFF
TGTGCCATCAGTGGCATTGCGACTAGCGGGGGGGCAGGTCTGAGCTACAATGAGCAGTTCTTC
>TRBJ1-1|TRBV5-4|-|TRBD1
CASSWGTENTEAFF
TGTGCCAGCAGCTGGGGGACAGAGAACACTGAAGCTTTCTTT